This T cell receptor (beta chain) was sequenced during a study of human T cells and chemical hapten exposure. Overall study: Patch tests containing 0.01% DPC, applied to the upper back, were read at 6 days. A patient group, mainly female, showed alopecia areata, totalis or universalis.

The time point was: pre-sensitization, week 0. Treatment of the sample: therapeutic diphenylcyclopropenone sensitization with weekly scalp DPC. Study findings and constraints: Compared with pre-sensitization or healthy control sets, expanded TCRs clustered more.

Germline lookup yields CDR1 SGHKS and CDR2 YYEKEE (reference sequence). Trimming cost V 4 bases and J 4 bases; bases outside gene matches: 14. The CDR3 length is 16 residues. MiXCR, applied by TCRdb to the RACE reads, yields one record per CDR3 protein. This repertoire shows 270,000 or so distinct CDR3 sequences, approximately 7.5% found once; its top ten account for more than 0.95%. This clonotype was seen a few times. Its antigen is as yet unknown. This TCR came from a man aged 18 to 30 with alopecia areata. Some clones in this sample may be carry-over from other donors' samples. The chain links TRBV5-5 to TRBJ2-7; TRBD1 agrees at 7 bases. The specimen comprised whole blood, sampled in connection with sensitization to the hapten diphenylcyclopropenone (DPC). The CDR3 region is CASSRSTGVSRYEQYF. As DNA, the CDR3 is TGTGCCAGCAGCCGAAGTACAGGGGTTTCTAGGTACGAGCAGTACTTC.